The 21 T cell receptor beta chains below were found in one sample sequenced in a study of blood T cell repertoires in COVID-19 (dated by TCRdb to 2018 to 2021). Receptors were amplified or captured by the immunoSEQ multiplex PCR assay. Entries here come from immuneACCESS through TCRdb and include only in-frame sequences with V and J called. Some clones fail to appear in such tables; in the studies checked, an unresolved V gene covers under half of the shortfall, and the cause of the remainder is unknown. The sample contains about 59,000 clones, 88% of them found a single time. The ten largest clones capture under 20% of the sample. The specimen was peripheral blood. The receptors come from a woman older than 75 with active COVID-19.

The CDR3 sequence: CASSSHGGYNEQFF. DNA for the CDR3: TGTGCCAGCAGTTCCCACGGGGGATACAATGAGCAGTTCTTC. The V call is TRBV6-6, the J call TRBJ2-1; maybe TRBD2 (6 bases). Germline CDR1 and CDR2: MNHNY and SVGAGI (reference sequence). This CDR3 comprises 14 residues. V lost 4 bases to trimming and J lost 4 bases, with 11 bases between them.

The J gene is TRBJ2-2, the V gene TRBV9; D is possibly TRBD2 (5 bases). The CDR3 totals 14 residues. Germline CDR1 SGDLS, CDR2 YYNGEE. Between the trimmed V and J ends, which lost 1 base and 3 bases, there was a span of 7 bases. CDR3 in DNA: TGTGCCAGCAGCGTATACGGGGACACCGGGGAGCTGTTTTTT. Translation: CASSVYGDTGELFF.

V and J are TRBV5-4 and TRBJ1-3; D might be TRBD1 (6 bases). Germline CDR1 reads SGHNT; CDR2 reads YYREEE (reference sequence). The CDR3 loop spans 15 amino acids. The germline V and J ends were trimmed by 3 bases and 2 bases, with 12 bases remaining between them. The CDR3 DNA reads as TGTGCCAGCAGCTGGGATGCAGGGGCTGGAAACACCATATATTTT. Its translation is CASSWDAGAGNTIYF.

The chain has TRBV7-2 and TRBJ2-7, with a possible D match to TRBD1 (6 bases). CDR1 is SGHTA, CDR2 FQGNSA, per germline. Trimming cost V 5 bases and J 3 bases, with 20 bases left between them. This CDR3 contains 16 residues. The CDR3 DNA reads TGTGCCAGCAGCCCGACTGGGACACTCCCCCTCTACGAGCAGTACTTC. Its translation is CASSPTGTLPLYEQYF.

This chain links TRBV7-9 with TRBJ1-1; D remains ambiguous. The V and J ends lost 5 bases and 5 bases respectively, with 15 bases between them. The CDR3 sequence is 14 residues long. The germline V gene encodes CDR1 SEHNR and CDR2 FQNEAQ (reference sequence). CDR3 in amino acids: CASSPYSGETEAFF. The CDR3, as DNA: TGTGCCAGCAGCCCATATTCCGGGGAGACTGAAGCTTTCTTT.

The chain combines TRBV18 with TRBJ2-5, with 12 nucleotides matching TRBD2. V dropped 0 bases and J dropped 4; count of bases not matched to a gene: 0. The CDR3 runs 15 residues. Germline V gene data show CDR1 as KGHSH and CDR2 as LQKENI. The CDR3 loop reads CASSPPGLAGETQYF. The CDR3, as DNA: TGTGCCAGCTCACCACCGGGACTAGCGGGAGAGACCCAGTACTTC.

The rearrangement links TRBV18 to TRBJ2-2; D remains ambiguous. Germline V gene lookup returns CDR1 KGHSH and CDR2 LQKENI. The CDR3 covers 14 residues. The V end lost 2 bases, the J end lost 3 bases, and 7 bases lay between the germline ends. The CDR3 DNA sequence: TGTGCCAGCTCACCATCACAGTACACCGGGGAGCTGTTTTTT. Translated: CASSPSQYTGELFF.

The genes are TRBV19 and TRBJ2-3; 7 nucleotides align to TRBD2. The CDR3 covers 17 residues. V lost 4 bases and J lost 0; bases outside the gene matches: 10. Germline loops: CDR1 LNHDA, CDR2 SQIVND (reference sequence). The CDR3 DNA sequence: TGTGCCAGTAGTAACCCCAGAGCGGGGCCCAGCACAGATACGCAGTATTTT. Its translation is CASSNPRAGPSTDTQYF.

This chain uses TRBV4-3 with TRBJ1-2, with D maybe TRBD1 (5 bases). Germline-derived CDR1 and CDR2 are LGHNA and YSLEER. This CDR3 comprises 18 residues. Trimming left V 0 bases short and J 0 bases short, with 17 bases between. In DNA, the CDR3 is TGCGCCAGCAGCCAAGATTTAGCAGGGCGTATCGCTAACTATGGCTACACCTTC. Residues: CASSQDLAGRIANYGYTF.

The rearrangement joins TRBV12-3 or TRBV12-4 to TRBJ2-7; TRBD1 might be the D (5 bases). There are 12 residues in the CDR3. The V end was cut by 1 base, the J end by 6 bases, with 7 bases between. The CDR3 sequence: CASSLVGREQYF. The CDR3, as DNA: TGTGCCAGCAGTTTAGTGGGGCGCGAGCAGTACTTC.

This sequence joins TRBV12-3 or TRBV12-4 and TRBJ2-5; tentatively, D is TRBD2 (6 bases). V shed 6 bases and J shed 5 bases, with 13 bases lying between them. CDR3 size: 13 residues. DNA of the CDR3: TGTGCCAGCAGGCGGGACGTCCTCGAGACCCAGTACTTC. Translated, it gives CASRRDVLETQYF.

The chain joins TRBV5-1 to TRBJ2-5; unclear D gene. The CDR3 totals 14 residues. The V gene's germline CDR1 is SGHRS and CDR2 YFSETQ. Trimming shortened V by 1 base and J by 1 base, and 8 bases separated the two germline ends. CDR3 region: CASSLTTLQETQYF. In DNA form, the CDR3 reads TGCGCCAGCAGCTTGACTACCCTCCAAGAGACCCAGTACTTC. The whole variable domain, filled in from reference TRBV5-1 and TRBJ2-5, reads KAGVTQTPRYLIKTRGQQVTLSCSPISGHRSVSWYQQTPGQGLQFLFEYFSETQRNKGNFPGRFSGRQFSNSRSEMNVSTLELGDSALYLCASSLTTLQETQYFGPGTRLLVL.

V is TRBV6-1 and J is TRBJ2-3, with 7 bases fitting TRBD1. The CDR3 totals 13 residues. The germline gives CDR1 MNHNS, CDR2 SASEGT. With V trimmed by 5 bases and J by 4 bases, 3 bases remained unmatched. The CDR3 region is CASSLRGSDTQYF. For the CDR3, the DNA is TGTGCCAGCAGTCTCAGGGGGTCAGATACGCAGTATTTT.

The CDR3 is CASSDTGTGWTGELFF. The CDR3 bases are TGTGCCAGCAGCGACACCGGGACAGGGTGGACCGGGGAGCTGTTTTTT. This chain uses TRBV7-9 with TRBJ2-2; TRBD1 matches 9 bases. The J segment lost 5 bases and the V segment lost 5 bases, leaving 9 bases of the junction unmatched. The CDR3 sequence is 16 residues long. The germline gives CDR1 SEHNR, CDR2 FQNEAQ (reference sequence).

The chain has TRBV7-8 and TRBJ1-5, with D unclear. Per the germline V gene, CDR1 is SGHVS and CDR2 is FQNEAQ. V dropped 4 bases and J dropped 4 bases, with 5 bases sitting between them. The CDR3 runs 12 residues. CDR3 sequence reads: CASSSGNQPQHF. DNA of the CDR3: TGTGCCAGCAGCTCGGGGAATCAGCCCCAGCATTTT.

CDR3 sequence reads: CASSAGGSYNEQFF. CDR3 nucleotides: TGTGCCAGCAGCGCGGGAGGCTCCTACAATGAGCAGTTCTTC. The chain couples TRBV9 to TRBJ2-1, with TRBD2 matching 7 bases. Germline V gene data show CDR1 as SGDLS and CDR2 as YYNGEE. The CDR3 loop spans 14 amino acids. V was clipped by 3 bases and J by 0 bases; unmatched bases: 0.

A few counts support this clone. CDR3 residues: CASSLGPLGDNEQFF. In nucleotides, the CDR3 is TGTGCCAGCTCCCTGGGTCCTCTCGGGGACAATGAGCAGTTCTTC. The chain has TRBV18 and TRBJ2-1; a possible D gene is TRBD2 (5 bases). This CDR3 has 15 amino acids. The germline V and J ends were trimmed by 6 bases and 5 bases, with 17 bases remaining between them. Per germline, CDR1 KGHSH and CDR2 LQKENI.

The chain is built from TRBV9 and TRBJ2-1; TRBD2 agrees at 10 bases. The CDR3 covers 14 residues. The V segment lost 3 bases and the J segment 4 bases; nucleotides outside the gene matches: 1. Germline V gene data show CDR1 as SGDLS and CDR2 as YYNGEE. Here the CDR3 DNA reads TGTGCCAGCAGCGCTAGCGGGGGTTACAATGAGCAGTTCTTC. Residues: CASSASGGYNEQFF. The complete variable domain, with remaining parts taken from reference TRBV9 and TRBJ2-1, reads DSGVTQTPKHLITATGQRVTLRCSPRSGDLSVYWYQQSLDQGLQFLIQYYNGEERAKGNILERFSAQQFPDLHSELNLSSLELGDSALYFCASSASGGYNEQFFGPGTRLTVL.

The chain uses TRBV7-3 and TRBJ2-3, with 8 bases fitting TRBD2. CDR3 size: 16 residues. Looked up from germline, CDR1 is SGHTA and CDR2 is FQGTGA. J was trimmed by 2 bases and V by 1 base; bases with no gene match: 5. The CDR3 DNA reads TGTGCCAGCAGCTTAATGGGCGGGGGGACCACAGATACGCAGTATTTT. Protein product: CASSLMGGGTTDTQYF.

J is TRBJ1-5 and V is TRBV19; the match to TRBD1 covers 7 bases. The CDR3 has 17 residues. V dropped 6 bases and J dropped 1; count of bases not matched to a gene: 12. Germline V CDR1 and CDR2: LNHDA, SQIVND (reference sequence). DNA of the CDR3: TGTGCCAGTAGACCTGATTACTCAGGGGGAAGCAATCAGCCCCAGCATTTT. Protein: CASRPDYSGGSNQPQHF. Drawing the rest from reference TRBV19 and TRBJ1-5, the complete variable domain is DGGITQSPKYLFRKEGQNVTLSCEQNLNHDAMYWYRQDPGQGLRLIYYSQIVNDFQKGDIAEGYSVSREKKESFPLTVTSAQKNPTAFYLCASRPDYSGGSNQPQHFGDGTRLSIL.

This clone was seen a single time. The chain is built from TRBV11-1 and TRBJ2-7; TRBD2 might be the D (5 bases). Germline CDR1 SGHAT, CDR2 FQDESV (reference sequence). The V and J ends lost 1 base and 2 bases respectively, with 15 bases between them. The CDR3 consists of 16 residues. CDR3 bases: TGTGCCAGCAGCTTAGGCCCTAGCCTGGGAGCCTACGAGCAGTACTTC. This translates into CASSLGPSLGAYEQYF.